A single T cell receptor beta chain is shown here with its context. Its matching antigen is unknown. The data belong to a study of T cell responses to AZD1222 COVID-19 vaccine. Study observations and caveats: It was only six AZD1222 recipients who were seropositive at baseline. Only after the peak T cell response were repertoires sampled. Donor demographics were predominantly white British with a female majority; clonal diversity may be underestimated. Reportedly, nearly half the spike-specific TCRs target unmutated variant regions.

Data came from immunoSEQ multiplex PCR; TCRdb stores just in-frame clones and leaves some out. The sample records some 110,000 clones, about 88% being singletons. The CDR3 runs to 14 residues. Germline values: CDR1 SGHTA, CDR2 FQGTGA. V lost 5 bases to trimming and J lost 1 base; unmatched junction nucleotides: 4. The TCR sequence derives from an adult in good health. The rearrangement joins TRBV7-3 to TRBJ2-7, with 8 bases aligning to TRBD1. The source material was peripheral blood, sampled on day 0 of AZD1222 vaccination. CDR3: CASSRTGLSYEQYF. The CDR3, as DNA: TGTGCCAGCAGCCGGACAGGGTTATCCTACGAGCAGTACTTC.